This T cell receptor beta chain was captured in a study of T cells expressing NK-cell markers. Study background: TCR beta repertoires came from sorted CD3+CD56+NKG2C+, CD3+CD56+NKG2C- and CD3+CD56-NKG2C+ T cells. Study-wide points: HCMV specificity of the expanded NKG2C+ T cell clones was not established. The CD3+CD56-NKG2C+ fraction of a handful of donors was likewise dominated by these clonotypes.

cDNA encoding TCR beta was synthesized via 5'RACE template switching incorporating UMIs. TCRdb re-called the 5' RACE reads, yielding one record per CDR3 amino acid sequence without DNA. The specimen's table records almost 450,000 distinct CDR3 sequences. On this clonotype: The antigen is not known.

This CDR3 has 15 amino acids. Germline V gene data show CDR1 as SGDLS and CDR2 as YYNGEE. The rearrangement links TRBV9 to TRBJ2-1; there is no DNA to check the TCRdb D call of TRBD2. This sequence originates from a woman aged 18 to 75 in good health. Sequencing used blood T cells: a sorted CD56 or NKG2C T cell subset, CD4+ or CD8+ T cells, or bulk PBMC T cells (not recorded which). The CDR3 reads CASSVVRGGTNEQFF.